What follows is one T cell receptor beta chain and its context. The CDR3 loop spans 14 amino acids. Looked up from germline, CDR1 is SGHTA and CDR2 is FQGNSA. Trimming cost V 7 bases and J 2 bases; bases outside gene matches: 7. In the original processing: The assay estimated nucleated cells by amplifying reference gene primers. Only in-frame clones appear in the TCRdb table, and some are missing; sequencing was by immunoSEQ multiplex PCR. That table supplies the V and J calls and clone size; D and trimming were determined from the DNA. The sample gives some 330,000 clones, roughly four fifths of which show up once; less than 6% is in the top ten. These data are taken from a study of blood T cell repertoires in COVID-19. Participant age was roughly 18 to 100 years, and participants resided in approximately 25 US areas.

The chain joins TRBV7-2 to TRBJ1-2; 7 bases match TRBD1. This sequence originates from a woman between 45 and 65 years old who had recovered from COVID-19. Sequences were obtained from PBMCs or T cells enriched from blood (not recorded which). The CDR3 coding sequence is TGTGCCAGCAACCGACAGGGTGTGAACTATGGCTACACCTTC. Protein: CASNRQGVNYGYTF.